Listed here is a single T cell receptor (beta chain). The PCR used 60 Vbeta and 13 Jbeta primers. The assay was immunoSEQ multiplex PCR, and TCRdb's table has in-frame clones only and misses some. This sample's table has fewer than 130,000 clones. This sample is part of a study of cytomegalovirus exposure and HLA in healthy donors. This CDR3 contains 15 residues. V shed 4 bases, J shed 2 bases, and the junction held 3 bases outside the gene matches. Germline CDR1 and CDR2: MRHNA and SNTAGT. The genes are TRBV6-4 and TRBJ2-1; 9 bases map to TRBD2. This clonotype was sampled from a middle-aged man in good health and CMV-seronegative. Material: PBMCs. The CDR3 region is CASSVAGAPYNEQFF. The CDR3, as DNA: TGTGCCAGCAGTGTAGCGGGAGCCCCCTACAATGAGCAGTTCTTC.